This TCR beta chain was captured by sequencing in a study of blood T cell repertoires in COVID-19. In the study overall: Some COVID-19 samples were acute and others convalescent; all came from the United States, Italy and Spain. T cells, B-cell-depleted T cells, or PBMCs supplied cDNA or gDNA.

Germline values: CDR1 SQVTM, CDR2 ANQGSEA. This CDR3 comprises 12 residues. In the study's own analysis: Reference gene primer amplification gave nucleated cell count estimates. The method was immunoSEQ multiplex PCR; TCRdb's version includes in-frame clones alone and lacks a portion of them. V and J calls and clone size follow that table, whereas D and trimming were derived from the DNA. This table holds about 170,000 clones, more than 70% found once. Source material: peripheral blood. This TCR was sampled from a woman in her 70s who had recovered from COVID-19. V usage is TRBV29-1 and J usage is TRBJ2-5; the D gene is possibly TRBD1 (6 bases). In nucleotides, the CDR3 is TGCACCGCCACCGGGACACAAGAGACCCAGTACTTC. This sequence encodes CTATGTQETQYF.